This T cell receptor (beta chain) was recovered during a study of cytomegalovirus exposure and HLA in healthy donors. Concerning this clone: What it binds is unknown.

The CDR3 consists of 15 residues. J gave up 4 bases and V 4 bases, and 6 bases lay outside the gene matches. The V gene's germline CDR1 is SGHRS and CDR2 YFSETQ. This PCR relied on a set of 60 Vbeta primers and 13 Jbeta primers. Assay used: immunoSEQ multiplex PCR; TCRdb lists only in-frame clones, some missing. The sample has 130,000 to 150,000 clones, roughly 85% seen once. Study-wide findings and caveats: Analyses of presence and absence presupposed an approximately uniform sequencing depth across donors. Per published reports, the classifier diagnosed cytomegalovirus status with high specificity and sensitivity.

The genes are TRBV5-1 and TRBJ2-7; 12 bases fit TRBD1. This receptor was identified in a woman in her 30s in good health and CMV-seronegative. Sequences were obtained from PBMCs. CDR3 amino acids: CASSTGTGGQYEQYF. The DNA for the CDR3 is TGCGCCAGCAGCACAGGGACAGGGGGCCAGTACGAGCAGTACTTC.